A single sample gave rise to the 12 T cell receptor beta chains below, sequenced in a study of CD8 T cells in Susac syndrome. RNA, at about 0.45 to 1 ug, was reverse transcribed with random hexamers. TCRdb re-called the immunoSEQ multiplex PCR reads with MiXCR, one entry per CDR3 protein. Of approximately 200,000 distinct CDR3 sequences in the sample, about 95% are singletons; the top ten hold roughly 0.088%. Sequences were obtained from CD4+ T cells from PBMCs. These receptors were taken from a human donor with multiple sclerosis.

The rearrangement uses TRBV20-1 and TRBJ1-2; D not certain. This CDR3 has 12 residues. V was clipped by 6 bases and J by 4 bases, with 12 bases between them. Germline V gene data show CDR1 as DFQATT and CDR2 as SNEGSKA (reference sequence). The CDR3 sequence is CSAVRGPYGYTF. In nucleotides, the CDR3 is TGCAGTGCAGTCAGAGGGCCCTATGGCTACACCTTC.

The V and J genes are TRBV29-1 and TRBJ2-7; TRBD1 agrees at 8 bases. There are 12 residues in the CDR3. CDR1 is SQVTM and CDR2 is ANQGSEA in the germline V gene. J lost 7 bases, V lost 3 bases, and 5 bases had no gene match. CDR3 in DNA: TGCAGCGTTGAGCAGGGGGCGGGTGAGCAGTACTTC. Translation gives CSVEQGAGEQYF.

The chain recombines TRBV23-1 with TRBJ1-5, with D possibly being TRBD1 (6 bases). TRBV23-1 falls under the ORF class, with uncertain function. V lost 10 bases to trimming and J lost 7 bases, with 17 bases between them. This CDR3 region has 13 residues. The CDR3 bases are TGCGCCATTCCAGCACAGGGAGGGCAGCCCCAGCATTTT. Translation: CAIPAQGGQPQHF.

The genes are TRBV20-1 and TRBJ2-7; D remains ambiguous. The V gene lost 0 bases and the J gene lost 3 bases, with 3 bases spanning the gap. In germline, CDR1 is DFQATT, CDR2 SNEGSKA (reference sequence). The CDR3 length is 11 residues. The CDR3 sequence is CSAREGYEQYF. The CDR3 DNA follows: TGCAGTGCTAGAGAGGGCTACGAGCAGTACTTC.

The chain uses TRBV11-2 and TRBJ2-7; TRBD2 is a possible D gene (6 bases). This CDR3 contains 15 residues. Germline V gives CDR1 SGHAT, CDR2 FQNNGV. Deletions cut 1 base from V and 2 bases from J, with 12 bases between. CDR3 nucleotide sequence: TGTGCCAGCAGCTTAGTTGGGGGACTTCCCTACGAGCAGTACTTC. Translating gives CASSLVGGLPYEQYF.

CDR3 sequence reads: CAWSDVRIRQYF. DNA for the CDR3: TGTGCCTGGAGTGACGTAAGGATCAGACAGTACTTC. The chain has TRBV30 and TRBJ2-7; D unclear. V dropped 1 base and J dropped 10 bases, with 14 bases sitting between them. Germline CDR1 GTSNPN, CDR2 SVGIG (reference sequence). The CDR3 contains 12 residues.

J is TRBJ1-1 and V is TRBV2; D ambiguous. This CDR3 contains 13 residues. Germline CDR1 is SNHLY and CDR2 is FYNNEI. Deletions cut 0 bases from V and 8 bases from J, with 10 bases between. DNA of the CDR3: TGTGCCAGCAGTGAAGCGCTCTTAGGGGAAGCTTTCTTT. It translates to CASSEALLGEAFF.

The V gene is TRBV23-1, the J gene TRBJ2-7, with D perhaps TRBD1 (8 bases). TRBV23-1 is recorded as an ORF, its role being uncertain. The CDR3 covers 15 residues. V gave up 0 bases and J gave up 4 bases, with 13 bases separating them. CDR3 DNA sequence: TGCGCCAGCAGTCAATCGCACAGGGGGGGATACGAGCAGTACTTC. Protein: CASSQSHRGGYEQYF.

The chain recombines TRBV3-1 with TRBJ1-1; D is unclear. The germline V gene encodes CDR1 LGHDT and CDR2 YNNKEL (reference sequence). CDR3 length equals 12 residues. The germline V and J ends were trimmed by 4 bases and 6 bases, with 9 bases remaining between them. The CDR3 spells CASSRRTSEAFF. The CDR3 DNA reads TGTGCCAGCAGCCGGAGGACTTCTGAAGCTTTCTTT.

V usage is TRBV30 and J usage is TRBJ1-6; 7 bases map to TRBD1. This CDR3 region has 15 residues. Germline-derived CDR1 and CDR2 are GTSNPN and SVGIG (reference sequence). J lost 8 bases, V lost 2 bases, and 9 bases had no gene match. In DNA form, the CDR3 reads TGTGCCTGGAGTCAACGACAGGGCCGCTATTCACCCCTCCACTTT. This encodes CAWSQRQGRYSPLHF.

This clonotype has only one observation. The CDR3 DNA is TGCGCCAGCAGCTTGGGGGGACATTTTACGCAGTATTTT. As protein: CASSLGGHFTQYF. V is TRBV5-1 and J is TRBJ2-3; a weak D match, TRBD1 (6 bases). CDR1 is SGHRS and CDR2 is YFSETQ in the germline V gene. V was trimmed by 0 bases and J by 8 bases, leaving 10 bases between them. The CDR3 contains 13 residues.

The CDR3 DNA is TGTGCCTGGAGTGGACGGCTGAACACTGAAGCTTTCTTT. As protein: CAWSGRLNTEAFF. V gene TRBV30 combines with J gene TRBJ1-1, with no clear D. V lost 1 base and J 0 bases, leaving 6 bases between the germline ends. Germline-derived CDR1 and CDR2 are GTSNPN and SVGIG (reference sequence). This CDR3 has 13 residues.